This paragraph reports one T cell receptor beta chain. These data are taken from a study of blood T cell repertoires in COVID-19. Study-level background: Collection of acute and convalescent COVID-19 samples took place in the United States, Italy and Spain. The analysed material was cDNA or gDNA that came from T cells, B-cell-depleted T cells, or PBMCs.

In the original workflow: Nucleated cell counts were estimated from reference gene primer amplification. Sequencing used immunoSEQ multiplex PCR; TCRdb keeps in-frame clones, though not all of them. V and J calls and clone size follow that table, whereas D and trimming were derived from the DNA. The data show more than 140,000 clones, approximately 82% seen once. The clonotype comes from a woman aged 50 to 60 in a cohort sampled during active or convalescent COVID-19. Sequenced sample: peripheral blood.

CDR3 coding DNA: TGCGCCAGCAGCCACCCCCAAACTGAACCGGTGGGGGGGCAAGAGACCCAGTACTTC. Encoded protein: CASSHPQTEPVGGQETQYF. The chain couples TRBV4-1 to TRBJ2-5, with 7 bases lining up with TRBD2. Germline values: CDR1 MGHRA, CDR2 YSYEKL. The CDR3 extends over 19 amino acids. V trimming: 3 bases; J trimming: 2 bases; junction bases outside the gene matches: 18.